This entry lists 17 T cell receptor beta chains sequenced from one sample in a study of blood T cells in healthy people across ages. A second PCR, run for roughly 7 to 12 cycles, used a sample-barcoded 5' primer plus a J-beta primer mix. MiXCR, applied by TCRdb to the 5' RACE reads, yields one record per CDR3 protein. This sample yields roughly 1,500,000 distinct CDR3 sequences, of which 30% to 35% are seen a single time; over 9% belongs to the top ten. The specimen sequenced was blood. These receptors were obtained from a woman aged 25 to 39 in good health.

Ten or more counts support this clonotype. The CDR3 bases are TGTGCCAGCAGACCCGACAGGGCTGGGGCCAACGTCCTGACTTTC. Translated: CASRPDRAGANVLTF. The chain recombines TRBV12-3 or TRBV12-4 with TRBJ2-6, with TRBD1 identical over 7 bases. There are 15 residues in the CDR3. With 6 bases clipped from V and 2 bases from J, the junction kept 4 bases outside the gene matches.

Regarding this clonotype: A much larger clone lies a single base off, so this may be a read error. The CDR3 DNA follows: TGTGCCATCTCTGAGACTAGCGGGGGAAACAATGAGCAGTTCTTC. Encoded protein: CAISETSGGNNEQFF. V usage is TRBV10-3 and J usage is TRBJ2-1; 12 nucleotides agree with TRBD2. The germline CDR1 and CDR2 sequences are ENHRY and SYGVKD. After removal of 8 bases from V and 5 bases from J, the junction contained 7 bases not matched to a gene. CDR3 length: 15 amino acids.

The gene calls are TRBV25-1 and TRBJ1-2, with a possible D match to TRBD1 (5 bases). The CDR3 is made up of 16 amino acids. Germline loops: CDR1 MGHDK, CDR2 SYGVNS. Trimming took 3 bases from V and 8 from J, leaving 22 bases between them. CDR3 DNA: TGTGCCAGCAGTGATCTGTTGACAGAAAATCGCCAGGGCTACACCTTC. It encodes CASSDLLTENRQGYTF.

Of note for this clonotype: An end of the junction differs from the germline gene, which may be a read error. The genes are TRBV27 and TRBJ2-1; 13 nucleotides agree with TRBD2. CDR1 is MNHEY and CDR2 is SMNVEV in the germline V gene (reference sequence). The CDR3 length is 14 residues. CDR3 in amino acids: CASSPGTSGNGQFF. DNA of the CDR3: TGTGCCAGCAGTCCCGGGACTAGCGGGAATGGGCAGTTCTTC.

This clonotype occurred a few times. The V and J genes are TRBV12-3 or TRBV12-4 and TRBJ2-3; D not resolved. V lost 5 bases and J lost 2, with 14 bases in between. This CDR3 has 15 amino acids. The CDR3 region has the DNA TGTGCCAGCAGTGACCCAGATCCCGCCACAGATACGCAGTATTTT. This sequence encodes CASSDPDPATDTQYF.

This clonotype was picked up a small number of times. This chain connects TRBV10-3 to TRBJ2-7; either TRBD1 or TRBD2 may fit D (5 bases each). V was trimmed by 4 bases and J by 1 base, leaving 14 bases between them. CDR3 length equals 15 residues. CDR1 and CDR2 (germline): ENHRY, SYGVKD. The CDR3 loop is CAISVGGGRSYEQYF. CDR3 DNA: TGTGCCATCAGTGTGGGTGGGGGACGATCCTACGAGCAGTACTTC.

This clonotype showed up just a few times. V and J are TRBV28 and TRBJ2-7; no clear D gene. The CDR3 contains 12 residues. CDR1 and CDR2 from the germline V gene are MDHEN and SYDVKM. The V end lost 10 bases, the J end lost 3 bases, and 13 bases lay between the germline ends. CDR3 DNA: TGTGCCACCCTCAGGACCAACTACGAGCAGTACTTC. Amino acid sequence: CATLRTNYEQYF.

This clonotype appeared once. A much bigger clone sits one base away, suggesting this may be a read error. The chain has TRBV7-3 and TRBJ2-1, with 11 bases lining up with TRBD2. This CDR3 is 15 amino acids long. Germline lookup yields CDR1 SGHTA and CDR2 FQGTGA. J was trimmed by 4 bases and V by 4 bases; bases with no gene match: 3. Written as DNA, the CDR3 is TGTGCCAGCAGCTGTAGCGGGGGGGATTACAATGAGCAGTTCTTC. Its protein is CASSCSGGDYNEQFF.

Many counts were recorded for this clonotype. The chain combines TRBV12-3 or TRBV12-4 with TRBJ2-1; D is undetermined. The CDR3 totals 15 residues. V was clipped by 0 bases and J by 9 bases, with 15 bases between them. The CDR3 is CASSLALVLDPEQFF. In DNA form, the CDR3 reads TGTGCCAGCAGTTTAGCCCTAGTCCTAGATCCTGAGCAGTTCTTC.

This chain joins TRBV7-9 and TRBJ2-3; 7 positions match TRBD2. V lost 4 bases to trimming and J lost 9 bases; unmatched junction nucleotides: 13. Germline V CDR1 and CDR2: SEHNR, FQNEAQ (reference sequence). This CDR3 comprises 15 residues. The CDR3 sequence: CASSSDGGYQITQYF. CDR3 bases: TGTGCCAGCAGCTCAGACGGGGGGTACCAGATAACGCAGTATTTT.

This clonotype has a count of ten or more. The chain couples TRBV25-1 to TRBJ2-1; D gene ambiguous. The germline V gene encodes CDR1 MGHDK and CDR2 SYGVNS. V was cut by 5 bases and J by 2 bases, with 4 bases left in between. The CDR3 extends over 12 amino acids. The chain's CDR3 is CASSPTYNEQFF. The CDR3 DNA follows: TGTGCCAGCAGTCCCACCTACAATGAGCAGTTCTTC.

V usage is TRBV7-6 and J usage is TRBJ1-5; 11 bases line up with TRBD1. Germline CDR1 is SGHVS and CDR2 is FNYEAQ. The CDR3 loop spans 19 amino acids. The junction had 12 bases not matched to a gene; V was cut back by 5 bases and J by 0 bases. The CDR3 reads CASSRRPGQGEGSNQPQHF. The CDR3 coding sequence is TGTGCCAGCAGCCGAAGGCCGGGACAGGGGGAAGGTAGCAATCAGCCCCAGCATTTT.

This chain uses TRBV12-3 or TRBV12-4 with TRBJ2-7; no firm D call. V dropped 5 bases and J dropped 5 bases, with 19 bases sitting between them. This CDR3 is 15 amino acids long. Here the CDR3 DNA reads TGTGCCAGCAGTCCCCTCGCGGATTCTTACCACGAGCAGTACTTC. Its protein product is CASSPLADSYHEQYF.

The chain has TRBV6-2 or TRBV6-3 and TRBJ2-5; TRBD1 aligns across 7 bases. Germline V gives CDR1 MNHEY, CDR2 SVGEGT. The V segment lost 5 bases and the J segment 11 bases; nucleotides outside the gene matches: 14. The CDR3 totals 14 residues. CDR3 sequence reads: CASSDTGVAYKQYF. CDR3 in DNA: TGTGCCAGCAGTGATACAGGGGTGGCCTACAAGCAGTACTTC.

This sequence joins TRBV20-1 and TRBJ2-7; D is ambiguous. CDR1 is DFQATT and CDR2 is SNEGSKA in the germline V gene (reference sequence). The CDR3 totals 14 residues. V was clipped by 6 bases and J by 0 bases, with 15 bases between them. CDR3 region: CSALLGSSSYEQYF. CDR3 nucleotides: TGCAGTGCGCTCCTTGGGTCGAGCTCCTACGAGCAGTACTTC.

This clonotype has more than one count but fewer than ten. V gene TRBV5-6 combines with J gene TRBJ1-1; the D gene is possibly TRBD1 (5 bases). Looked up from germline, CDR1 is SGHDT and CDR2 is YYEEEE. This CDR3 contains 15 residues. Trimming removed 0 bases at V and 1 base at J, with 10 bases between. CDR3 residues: CASSLGPGQNTEAFF. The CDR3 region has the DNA TGTGCCAGCAGCTTGGGCCCTGGACAGAACACTGAAGCTTTCTTT.

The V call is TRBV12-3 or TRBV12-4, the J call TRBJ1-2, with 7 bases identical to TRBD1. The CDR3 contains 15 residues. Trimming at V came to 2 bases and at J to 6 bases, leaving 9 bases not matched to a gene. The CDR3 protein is CASSLSQGGNHGYTF. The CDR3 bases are TGTGCCAGCAGTTTAAGTCAGGGGGGCAACCATGGCTACACCTTC.